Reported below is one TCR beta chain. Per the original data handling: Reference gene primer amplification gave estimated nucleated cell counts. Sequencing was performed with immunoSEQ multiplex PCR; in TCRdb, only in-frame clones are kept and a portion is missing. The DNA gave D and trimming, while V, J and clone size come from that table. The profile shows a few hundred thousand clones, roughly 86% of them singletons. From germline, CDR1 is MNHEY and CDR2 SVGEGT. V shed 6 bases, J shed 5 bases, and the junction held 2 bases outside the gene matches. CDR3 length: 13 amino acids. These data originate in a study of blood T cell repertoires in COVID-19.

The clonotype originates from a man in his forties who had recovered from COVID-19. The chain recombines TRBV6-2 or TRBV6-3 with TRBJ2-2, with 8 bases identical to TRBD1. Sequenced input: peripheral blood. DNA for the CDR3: TGTGCCAGCAGCTGGACAGGGACCGGGGAGCTGTTTTTT. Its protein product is CASSWTGTGELFF.